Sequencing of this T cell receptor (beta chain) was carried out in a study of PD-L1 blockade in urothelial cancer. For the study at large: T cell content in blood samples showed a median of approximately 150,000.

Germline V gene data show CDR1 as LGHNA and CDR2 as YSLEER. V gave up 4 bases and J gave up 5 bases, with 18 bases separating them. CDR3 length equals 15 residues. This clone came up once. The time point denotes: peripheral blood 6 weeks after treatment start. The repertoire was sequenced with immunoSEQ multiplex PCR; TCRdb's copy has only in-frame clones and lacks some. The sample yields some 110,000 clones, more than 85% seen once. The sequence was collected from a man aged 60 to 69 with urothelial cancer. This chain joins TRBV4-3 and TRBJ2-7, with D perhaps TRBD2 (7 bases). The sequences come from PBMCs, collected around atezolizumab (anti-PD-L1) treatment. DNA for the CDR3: TGCGCCAGCAGCCGGGGGGGGGCAGGCCTGGACGAGCAGTACTTC. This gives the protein CASSRGGAGLDEQYF.